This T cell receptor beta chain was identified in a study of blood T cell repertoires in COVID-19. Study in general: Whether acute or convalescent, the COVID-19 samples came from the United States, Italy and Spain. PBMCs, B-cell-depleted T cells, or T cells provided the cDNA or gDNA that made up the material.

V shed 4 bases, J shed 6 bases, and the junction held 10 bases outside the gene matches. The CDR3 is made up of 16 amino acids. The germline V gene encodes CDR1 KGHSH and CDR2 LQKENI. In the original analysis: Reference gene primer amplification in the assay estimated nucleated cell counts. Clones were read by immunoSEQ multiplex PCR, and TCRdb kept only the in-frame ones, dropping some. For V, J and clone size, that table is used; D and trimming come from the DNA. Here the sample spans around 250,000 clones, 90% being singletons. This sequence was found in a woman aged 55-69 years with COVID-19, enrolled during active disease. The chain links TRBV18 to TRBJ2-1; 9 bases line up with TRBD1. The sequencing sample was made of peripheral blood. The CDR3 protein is CASSLPGQGIVNEQFF. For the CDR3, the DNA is TGTGCCAGCTCACTACCGGGACAGGGTATCGTCAATGAGCAGTTCTTC.